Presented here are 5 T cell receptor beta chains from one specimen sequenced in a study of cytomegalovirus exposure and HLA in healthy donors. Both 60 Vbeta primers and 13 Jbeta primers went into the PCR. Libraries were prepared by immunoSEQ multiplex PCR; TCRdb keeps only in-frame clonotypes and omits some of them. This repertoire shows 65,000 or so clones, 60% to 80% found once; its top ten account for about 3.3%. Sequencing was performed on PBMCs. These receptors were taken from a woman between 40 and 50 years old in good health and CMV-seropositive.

CDR3 sequence (DNA): TGTGCCAGCAGCTTAAAGGGGCGGGACGCTGAAGCTTTCTTT. Amino acids: CASSLKGRDAEAFF. This chain uses TRBV7-9 with TRBJ1-1; D is possibly TRBD1 (5 bases). Germline V gene data show CDR1 as SEHNR and CDR2 as FQNEAQ (reference sequence). V was clipped by 2 bases and J by 6 bases, with 13 bases between them. The CDR3 has 14 amino acids.

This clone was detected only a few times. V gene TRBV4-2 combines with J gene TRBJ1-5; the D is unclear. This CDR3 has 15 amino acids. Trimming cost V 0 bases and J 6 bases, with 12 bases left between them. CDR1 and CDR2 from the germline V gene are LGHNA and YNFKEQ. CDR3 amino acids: CASSQEREGGQPQHF. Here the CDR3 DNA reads TGTGCCAGCAGCCAAGAACGGGAGGGAGGTCAGCCCCAGCATTTT.

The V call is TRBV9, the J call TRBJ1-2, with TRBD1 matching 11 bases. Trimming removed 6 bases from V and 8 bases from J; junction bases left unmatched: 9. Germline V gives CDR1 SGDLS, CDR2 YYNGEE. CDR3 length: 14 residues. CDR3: CASTRTGGAGGYTF. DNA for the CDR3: TGTGCCAGCACCCGGACAGGGGGCGCGGGCGGCTACACCTTC.

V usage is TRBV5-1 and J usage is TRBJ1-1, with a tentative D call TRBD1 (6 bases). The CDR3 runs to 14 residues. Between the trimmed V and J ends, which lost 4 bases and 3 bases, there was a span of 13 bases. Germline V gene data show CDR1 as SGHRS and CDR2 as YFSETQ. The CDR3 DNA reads TGCGCCAGCAGCCCGGGACATCGGGACACTGAAGCTTTCTTT. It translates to CASSPGHRDTEAFF.

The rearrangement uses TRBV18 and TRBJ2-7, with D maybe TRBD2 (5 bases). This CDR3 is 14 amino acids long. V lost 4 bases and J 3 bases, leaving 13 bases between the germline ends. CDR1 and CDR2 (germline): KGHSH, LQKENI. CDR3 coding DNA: TGTGCCAGCTCACTCAACGGACTCGACTACGAGCAGTACTTC. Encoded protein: CASSLNGLDYEQYF. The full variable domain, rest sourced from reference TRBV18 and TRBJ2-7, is NAGVMQNPRHLVRRRGQEARLRCSPMKGHSHVYWYRQLPEEGLKFMVYLQKENIIDESGMPKERFSAEFPKEGPSILRIQQVVRGDSAAYFCASSLNGLDYEQYFGPGTRLTVT.